What follows are 27 T cell receptor beta chains derived from one specimen sequenced in a study of shared clonotypes between healthy human individuals. As defined, naive CD8 cells were CD45RO-negative and positively selected for CCR7, with terminally differentiated effector memory CD45RA+ cells excluded. Assay: immunoSEQ multiplex PCR; the TCRdb copy retains only in-frame clones and omits some. The sample gives 1.5 million to 2.5 million clones, about 95% of which show up once; under 1.5% is in the top ten. Input material: naive CD8+ T cells sorted from blood. The source of these receptors is a man younger than 35 in good health.

The sample holds one count of this clone. The chain uses TRBV27 and TRBJ2-7; 7 bases map to TRBD1. V was pared by 5 bases and J by 4 bases, with 14 bases of the junction left unmatched. Germline V gene lookup returns CDR1 MNHEY and CDR2 SMNVEV (reference sequence). CDR3 length equals 16 residues. In DNA form, the CDR3 reads TGTGCCAGCAGTCCGGAAGCAGACAGGGCCCCATACGAGCAGTACTTC. This sequence encodes CASSPEADRAPYEQYF.

This chain links TRBV28 with TRBJ2-3; tentatively, D is TRBD1 (5 bases). V lost 3 bases and J lost 0, with 13 bases in between. Germline-derived CDR1 and CDR2 are MDHEN and SYDVKM. This CDR3 spans 16 amino acids. The CDR3 DNA sequence: TGTGCCAGCAGTTTCCCCGACAGATCTAGCACAGATACGCAGTATTTT. Its translation is CASSFPDRSSTDTQYF.

V is TRBV7-8 and J is TRBJ2-7, with 9 bases aligning to TRBD2. The CDR3 loop spans 15 amino acids. The germline V gene has CDR1 SGHVS and CDR2 FQNEAQ. J was trimmed by 2 bases and V by 5 bases; bases with no gene match: 7. In DNA, the CDR3 is TGTGCCAGCAGCCCCGTAGCGGGAGAAACCTACGAGCAGTACTTC. It specifies CASSPVAGETYEQYF. Full variable domain (missing parts from reference TRBV7-8 and TRBJ2-7): GAGVSQSPRYKVAKRGQDVALRCDPISGHVSLFWYQQALGQGPEFLTYFQNEAQLDKSGLPSDRFFAERPEGSVSTLKIQRTQQEDSAVYLCASSPVAGETYEQYFGPGTRLTVT.

The gene calls are TRBV4-3 and TRBJ2-7, with D possibly TRBD2 on 5 matching bases. Per the germline V gene, CDR1 is LGHNA and CDR2 is YSLEER. V was shortened by 1 base and J by 3 bases, with 22 bases between the two germline ends. This CDR3 has 18 amino acids. In DNA form, the CDR3 reads TGCGCCAGCAGCCAAGGGACGGTTGGGAGCGCCGCTATCTACGAGCAGTACTTC. Translated, it gives CASSQGTVGSAAIYEQYF.

About this clone: The sample carries other DNA sequences with the same CDR3. This chain connects TRBV7-6 to TRBJ1-1; D gene unclear. The germline V and J ends were trimmed by 0 bases and 1 base, with 3 bases remaining between them. Per the germline V gene, CDR1 is SGHVS and CDR2 is FNYEAQ. The CDR3 is made up of 13 amino acids. CDR3 sequence: CASSLAPNTEAFF. CDR3 nucleotide sequence: TGTGCCAGCAGCTTAGCGCCGAACACTGAAGCTTTCTTT.

A single count supports this clone. This sequence joins TRBV13 and TRBJ1-1, with TRBD1 as a possible D gene (5 bases). In germline, CDR1 is PRHDT, CDR2 FYEKMQ (reference sequence). The V end was cut by 0 bases, the J end by 1 base, with 9 bases between. The CDR3 contains 15 residues. The CDR3 coding sequence is TGTGCCAGCAGCTTAGGAGGTAGGGGGAACACTGAAGCTTTCTTT. This codes for CASSLGGRGNTEAFF. The whole variable domain, remainder taken from reference TRBV13 and TRBJ1-1, is AAGVIQSPRHLIKEKRETATLKCYPIPRHDTVYWYQQGPGQDPQFLISFYEKMQSDKGSIPDRFSAQQFSDYHSELNMSSLELGDSALYFCASSLGGRGNTEAFFGQGTRLTVV.

The rearrangement links TRBV4-3 to TRBJ2-1, with TRBD2 matching 13 bases. V shed 0 bases, J shed 8 bases, and the junction held 4 bases outside the gene matches. Germline lookup yields CDR1 LGHNA and CDR2 YSLEER. The CDR3 loop spans 16 amino acids. The CDR3 here is CASSQERTSGSDEQFF. The CDR3, as DNA: TGCGCCAGCAGCCAAGAAAGGACTAGCGGGAGTGATGAGCAGTTCTTC.

V gene TRBV7-9 combines with J gene TRBJ2-5; D is perhaps TRBD1 (7 bases). Germline V gives CDR1 SEHNR, CDR2 FQNEAQ (reference sequence). The CDR3 has 16 residues. V lost 4 bases to trimming and J lost 5 bases, with 20 bases between them. The CDR3 DNA follows: TGTGCCAGCAGCTCCGGGGGAATTCAGGGGGTGGAGACCCAGTACTTC. Translated: CASSSGGIQGVETQYF.

The CDR3 region has the DNA TGTGCCATCAGTGCCTCAACAGGGAACATTCAGTACTTC. It codes for CAISASTGNIQYF. J is TRBJ2-4 and V is TRBV10-3, with a weak D call TRBD1 (6 bases). Germline values: CDR1 ENHRY, CDR2 SYGVKD. The V and J ends lost 4 bases and 7 bases respectively, with 11 bases between them. This CDR3 spans 13 amino acids.

This clone was observed a single time. J is TRBJ1-1 and V is TRBV6-1, with TRBD1 as a possible D gene (5 bases). The CDR3 loop spans 12 amino acids. The V and J ends lost 5 bases and 8 bases respectively, with 12 bases between them. Germline CDR1 MNHNS, CDR2 SASEGT. The CDR3 region is CASSTGGIEAFF. The CDR3 DNA is TGTGCCAGCAGTACGGGGGGAATCGAAGCTTTCTTT.

The rearrangement links TRBV19 to TRBJ2-7, with 9 bases that match TRBD1. V lost 4 bases to trimming and J lost 1 base; unmatched junction nucleotides: 8. Germline V CDR1 and CDR2: LNHDA, SQIVND (reference sequence). There are 16 residues in the CDR3. As DNA, the CDR3 is TGTGCCAGTAGTAGCCCGCGGACAGGGGATTCCTACGAGCAGTACTTC. Encoded protein: CASSSPRTGDSYEQYF.

The V and J genes are TRBV13 and TRBJ2-7; 10 bases fit TRBD2. J lost 3 bases, V lost 4 bases, and 3 bases had no gene match. CDR1 is PRHDT and CDR2 is FYEKMQ in the germline V gene (reference sequence). The CDR3 sequence is 14 residues long. The CDR3 DNA follows: TGTGCCAGCAGCTATCAGCGGGAGGGCTACGAGCAGTACTTC. Encoded protein: CASSYQREGYEQYF.

This clone has a single count. The chain recombines TRBV7-2 with TRBJ2-7, with D perhaps assigned TRBD1 or TRBD2 (5 bases each). Trimming took off 4 bases at V and 0 bases at J, with 7 bases between the two ends. The germline V gene has CDR1 SGHTA and CDR2 FQGNSA. The CDR3 has 13 amino acids. DNA of the CDR3: TGTGCCAGCAGCTCGGGACCCTCCTACGAGCAGTACTTC. This translates into CASSSGPSYEQYF. Using reference TRBV7-2 and TRBJ2-7 for the parts outside the CDR3, the full variable domain is GAGVSQSPSNKVTEKGKDVELRCDPISGHTALYWYRQSLGQGLEFLIYFQGNSAPDKSGLPSDRFSAERTGGSVSTLTIQRTQQEDSAVYLCASSSGPSYEQYFGPGTRLTVT.

The V and J genes are TRBV7-9 and TRBJ2-6, with a weak D call TRBD2 (6 bases). The germline V and J ends were trimmed by 1 base and 0 bases, with 10 bases remaining between them. Germline V gene lookup returns CDR1 SEHNR and CDR2 FQNEAQ (reference sequence). The CDR3 is 17 residues long. CDR3 protein: CASSLVEGYSGANVLTF. The CDR3 coding sequence is TGTGCCAGCAGCTTAGTGGAGGGGTACTCTGGGGCCAACGTCCTGACTTTC.

The chain carries TRBV27 and TRBJ2-5; 7 bases are a match to TRBD1. In germline, CDR1 is MNHEY, CDR2 SMNVEV (reference sequence). The CDR3 is made up of 14 amino acids. The junction had 8 bases not matched to a gene; V was cut back by 5 bases and J by 5 bases. CDR3 residues: CASSPDRVWETQYF. CDR3 nucleotides: TGTGCCAGCAGTCCAGACAGGGTCTGGGAGACCCAGTACTTC.

This chain links TRBV6-4 with TRBJ2-1; possible D gene TRBD2, 7 bases. The ends were cut back, 2 bases at V and 9 bases at J, with 17 bases in the middle. Germline V lookup: CDR1 MRHNA, CDR2 SNTAGT. This CDR3 spans 15 amino acids. The CDR3 spells CASSDGGAGRGEQFF. The CDR3 DNA sequence: TGTGCCAGCAGTGACGGGGGGGCCGGCCGGGGTGAGCAGTTCTTC.

The V call is TRBV13, the J call TRBJ1-2, with no clear D. There are 14 residues in the CDR3. Germline V CDR1 and CDR2: PRHDT, FYEKMQ (reference sequence). The V end was cut by 0 bases, the J end by 12 bases, with 17 bases between. For the CDR3, the DNA is TGTGCCAGCAGCTTAGGGGTTGTTCCGCCCGGGGACACCTTC. It specifies CASSLGVVPPGDTF.

The V call is TRBV6-5, the J call TRBJ1-5; 7 bases line up with TRBD1. In germline, CDR1 is MNHEY, CDR2 SVGAGI. Trimming cost V 5 bases and J 4 bases; bases outside gene matches: 8. There are 15 residues in the CDR3. For the CDR3, the DNA is TGTGCCAGCAGTCCCACTCGGACAGGTAATCAGCCCCAGCATTTT. It encodes CASSPTRTGNQPQHF.

Written as DNA, the CDR3 is TGCAGCACCCTTGGGGGGCTTGACTATGGCTACACCTTC. Its protein product is CSTLGGLDYGYTF. The rearrangement links TRBV29-1 to TRBJ1-2; perhaps TRBD1 as D (6 bases). The CDR3 consists of 13 residues. The V gene's germline CDR1 is SQVTM and CDR2 ANQGSEA. Trimming cost V 8 bases and J 3 bases, with 16 bases left between them. Full variable domain (outside the CDR3, taken from reference TRBV29-1 and TRBJ1-2): SAVISQKPSRDICQRGTSLTIQCQVDSQVTMMFWYRQQPGQSLTLIATANQGSEATYESGFVIDKFPISRPNLTFSTLTVSNMSPEDSSIYLCSTLGGLDYGYTFGSGTRLTVV.

The chain carries TRBV7-9 and TRBJ2-7; D unresolved. This CDR3 comprises 11 residues. V gave up 8 bases and J gave up 3 bases, with 8 bases separating them. Germline V gene lookup returns CDR1 SEHNR and CDR2 FQNEAQ (reference sequence). CDR3 sequence reads: CASGSGYEQYF. CDR3 nucleotides: TGTGCCAGCGGGTCGGGCTACGAGCAGTACTTC.

This rearrangement joins TRBV5-1 to TRBJ2-5, with TRBD2 identical over 8 bases. Germline V gene sequence: CDR1 SGHRS, CDR2 YFSETQ. The CDR3 loop spans 15 amino acids. V lost 4 bases to trimming and J lost 2 bases; unmatched junction nucleotides: 7. Written as DNA, the CDR3 is TGCGCCAGCAGCATCAGCGGGGGATCTCAAGAGACCCAGTACTTC. It encodes CASSISGGSQETQYF.

The chain recombines TRBV15 with TRBJ2-5; 11 bases agree with TRBD1. Germline V gives CDR1 LNHNV, CDR2 YYDKDF (reference sequence). J was trimmed by 3 bases and V by 5 bases; bases with no gene match: 2. The CDR3 is 14 amino acids. The CDR3 reads CATSGTGGEETQYF. CDR3 nucleotide sequence: TGTGCCACCAGCGGGACAGGGGGGGAAGAGACCCAGTACTTC.

The gene calls are TRBV6-5 and TRBJ1-1; D not certain. The CDR3 has 13 amino acids. The V gene lost 2 bases and the J gene lost 1 base, with 5 bases spanning the gap. Per the germline V gene, CDR1 is MNHEY and CDR2 is SVGAGI. The CDR3 sequence is CASSYLPNTEAFF. The DNA for the CDR3 is TGTGCCAGCAGTTACCTTCCGAACACTGAAGCTTTCTTT.

For this clone: The same CDR3 arises from other DNA sequences in this sample as well. V and J are TRBV5-4 and TRBJ2-7; 7 bases line up with TRBD2. This CDR3 is 14 amino acids long. J was trimmed by 2 bases and V by 2 bases; bases with no gene match: 4. The V gene's germline CDR1 is SGHNT and CDR2 YYREEE (reference sequence). The CDR3 DNA reads TGTGCCAGCAGCTTAGCGGGGTCGACCTACGAGCAGTACTTC. Amino acid sequence: CASSLAGSTYEQYF.

The chain has TRBV29-1 and TRBJ1-2; D not certain. Germline CDR1 reads SQVTM; CDR2 reads ANQGSEA. V was shortened by 5 bases and J by 4 bases, with 8 bases between the two germline ends. This CDR3 is 11 amino acids long. In DNA, the CDR3 is TGCAGCGTTAACAGTATCTATGGCTACACCTTC. The encoded protein is CSVNSIYGYTF.

Comment on this clone: The sample holds other DNA sequences that translate to the same CDR3. The chain joins TRBV4-3 to TRBJ1-3, with D possibly TRBD1 on 6 matching bases. Trimming cost V 0 bases and J 0 bases, with 6 bases left between them. The CDR3 extends over 15 amino acids. CDR1 and CDR2 (germline): LGHNA, YSLEER. The CDR3 sequence is CASSQEQGSGNTIYF. The CDR3 DNA is TGCGCCAGCAGCCAAGAACAGGGCTCTGGAAACACCATATATTTT.

The rearrangement links TRBV4-3 to TRBJ2-5; 10 nucleotides line up with TRBD1. CDR1 LGHNA and CDR2 YSLEER come from the germline V gene. The V gene end was trimmed by 3 bases and the J gene end by 0 bases; junction bases not matched to a gene: 1. CDR3 length: 15 residues. This CDR3 is CASSQGQGYQETQYF. In nucleotides, the CDR3 is TGCGCCAGCAGCCAGGGACAGGGGTACCAAGAGACCCAGTACTTC.